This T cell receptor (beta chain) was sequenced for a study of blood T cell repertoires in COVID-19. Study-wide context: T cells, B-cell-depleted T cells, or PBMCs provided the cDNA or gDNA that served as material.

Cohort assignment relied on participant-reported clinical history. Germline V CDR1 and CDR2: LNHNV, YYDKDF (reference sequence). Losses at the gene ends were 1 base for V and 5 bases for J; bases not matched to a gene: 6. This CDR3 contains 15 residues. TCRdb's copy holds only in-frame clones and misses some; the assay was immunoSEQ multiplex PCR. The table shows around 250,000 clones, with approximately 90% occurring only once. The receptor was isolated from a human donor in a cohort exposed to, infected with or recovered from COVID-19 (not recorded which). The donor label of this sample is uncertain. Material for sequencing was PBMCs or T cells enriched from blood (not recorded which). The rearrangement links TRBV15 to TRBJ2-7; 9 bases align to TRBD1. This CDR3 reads CATSRGGDRVHEQYF. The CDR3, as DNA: TGTGCCACCAGCAGAGGGGGGGACAGGGTCCACGAGCAGTACTTC.